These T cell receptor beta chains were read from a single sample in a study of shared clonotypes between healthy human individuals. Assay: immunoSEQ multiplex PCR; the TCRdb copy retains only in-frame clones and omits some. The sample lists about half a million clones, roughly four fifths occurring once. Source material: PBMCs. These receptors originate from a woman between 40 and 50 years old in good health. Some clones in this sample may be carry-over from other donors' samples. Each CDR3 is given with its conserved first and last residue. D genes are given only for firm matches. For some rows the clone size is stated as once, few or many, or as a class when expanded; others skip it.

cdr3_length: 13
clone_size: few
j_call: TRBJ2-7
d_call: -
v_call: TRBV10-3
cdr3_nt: TGTGCCATCAGAGCCTCTAGATCCTACGAGCAGTACTTC
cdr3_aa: CAIRASRSYEQYF

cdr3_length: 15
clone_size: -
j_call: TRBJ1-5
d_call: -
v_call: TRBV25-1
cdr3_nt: TGTGCCAGCAGTGAGGCCGGACGGGTGAATCAGCCCCAGCATTTT
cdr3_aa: CASSEAGRVNQPQHF

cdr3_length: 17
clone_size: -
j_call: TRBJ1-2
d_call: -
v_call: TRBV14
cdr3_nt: TGTGCCAGCAGCCAAGTGCCGTACCCTGAAACTAACTATGGCTACACCTTC
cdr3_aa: CASSQVPYPETNYGYTF

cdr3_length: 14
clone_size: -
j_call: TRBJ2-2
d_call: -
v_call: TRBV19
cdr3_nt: TGTGCCAGTAGTCTCAGGACGGCGACCGGGGAGCTGTTTTTT
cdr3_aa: CASSLRTATGELFF

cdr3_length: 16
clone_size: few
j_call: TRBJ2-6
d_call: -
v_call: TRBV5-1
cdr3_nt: TGCGCCAGCAGCTTGGGGGAAAACTCTGGGGCCAACGTCCTGACTTTC
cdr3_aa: CASSLGENSGANVLTF

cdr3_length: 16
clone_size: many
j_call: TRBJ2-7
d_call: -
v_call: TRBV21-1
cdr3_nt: TGTGCCAGCAGCAAAGAGACTAGTTTGCCTTCCTACGAGCAGTACTTC
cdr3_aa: CASSKETSLPSYEQYF

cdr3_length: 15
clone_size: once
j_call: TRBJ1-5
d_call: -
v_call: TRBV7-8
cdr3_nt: TGTGCCAGGGGGTGGGCAGACTATAGCAATCAGCCCCAGCATTTT
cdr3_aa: CARGWADYSNQPQHF

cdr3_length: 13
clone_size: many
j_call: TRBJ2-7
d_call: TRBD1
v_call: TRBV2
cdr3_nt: TGTGCCAGCGGTAGACAGGGGGCAGGAGAGCAGTACTTC
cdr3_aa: CASGRQGAGEQYF

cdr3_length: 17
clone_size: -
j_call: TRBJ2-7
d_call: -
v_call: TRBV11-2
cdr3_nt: TGTGCCAGCAGCTTTGGAGAATCCCCGGCAATGACCTACGAGCAGTACTTC
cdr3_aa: CASSFGESPAMTYEQYF

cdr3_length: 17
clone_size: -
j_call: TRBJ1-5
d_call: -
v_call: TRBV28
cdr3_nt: TGTGCCAGCAGGGGGGCGCTCGGGGTAAATAGCAATCAGCCCCAGCATTTT
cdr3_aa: CASRGALGVNSNQPQHF

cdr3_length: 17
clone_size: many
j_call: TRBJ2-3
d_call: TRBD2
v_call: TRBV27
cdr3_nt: TGTGCCAGCAGTTTTAGAGCGGGAGGGCCCGACACAGATACGCAGTATTTT
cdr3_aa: CASSFRAGGPDTDTQYF

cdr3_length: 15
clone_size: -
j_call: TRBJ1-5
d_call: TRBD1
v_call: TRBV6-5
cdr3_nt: TGTGCCACCTCAAGGTTTGGGACAGGGGATCAGCCCCAGCATTTT
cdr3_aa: CATSRFGTGDQPQHF

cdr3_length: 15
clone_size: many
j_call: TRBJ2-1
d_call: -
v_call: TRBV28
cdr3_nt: TGTGCCAGCAGTTTCTCGAGAACCCACTACAATGAGCAGTTCTTC
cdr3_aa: CASSFSRTHYNEQFF

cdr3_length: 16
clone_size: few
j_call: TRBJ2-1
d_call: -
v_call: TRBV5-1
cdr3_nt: TGCGCCAGCAGCTGGTCCGGGACGGAATTTTACAATGAGCAGTTCTTC
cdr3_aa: CASSWSGTEFYNEQFF

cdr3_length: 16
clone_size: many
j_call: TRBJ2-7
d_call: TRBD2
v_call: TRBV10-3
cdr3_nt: TGTGCCATCAGAAAGGGACTAGCGGGAGGCTCCTACGAGCAGTACTTC
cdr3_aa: CAIRKGLAGGSYEQYF

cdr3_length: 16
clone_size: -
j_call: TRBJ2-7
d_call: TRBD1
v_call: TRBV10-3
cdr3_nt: TGTGCCATCAGTGGAGGGCGGACAGGGGGTTCCTACGAGCAGTACTTC
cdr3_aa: CAISGGRTGGSYEQYF

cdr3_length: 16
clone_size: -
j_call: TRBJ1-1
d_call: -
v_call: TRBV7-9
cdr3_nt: TGTGCCAGCAGCTTGAGGGGAGGTTCGGGTGACACTGAAGCTTTCTTT
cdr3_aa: CASSLRGGSGDTEAFF

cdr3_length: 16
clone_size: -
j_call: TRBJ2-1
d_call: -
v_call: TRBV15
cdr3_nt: TGTGCCACCAGCAGAGATTTCGGTTCGGTAGACAATGAGCAGTTCTTC
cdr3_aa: CATSRDFGSVDNEQFF

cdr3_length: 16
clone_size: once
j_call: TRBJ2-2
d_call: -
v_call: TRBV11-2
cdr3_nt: TGTGCCAGCAGCTATACGATAGGGGGAGGGCGCGGGGAGCTGTTTTTT
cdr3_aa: CASSYTIGGGRGELFF

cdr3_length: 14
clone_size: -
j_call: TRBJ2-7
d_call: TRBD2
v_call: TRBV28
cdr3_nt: TGTGCCAGCAGTTTATCTAGCGGGGTCTACGAGCAGTACTTC
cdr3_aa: CASSLSSGVYEQYF

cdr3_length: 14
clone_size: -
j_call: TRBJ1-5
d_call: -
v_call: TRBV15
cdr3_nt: TGTGCCACCAGCAGCGACAGGTTGAATCAGCCCCAGCATTTT
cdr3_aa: CATSSDRLNQPQHF

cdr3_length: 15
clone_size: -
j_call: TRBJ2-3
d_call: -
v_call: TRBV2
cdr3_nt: TGTGCCAGCAGTGAACTCTTGGGCTTCACAGATACGCAGTATTTT
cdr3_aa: CASSELLGFTDTQYF

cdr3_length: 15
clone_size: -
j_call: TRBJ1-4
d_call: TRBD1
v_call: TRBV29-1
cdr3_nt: TGCAGCGTCGGGGTGTCCGGGACAGGGGATGAAAAACTGTTTTTT
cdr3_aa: CSVGVSGTGDEKLFF

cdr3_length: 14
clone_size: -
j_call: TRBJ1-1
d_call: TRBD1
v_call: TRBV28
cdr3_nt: TGTGCCAGCAGTACTCCGGGACAGATGTATGAAGCTTTCTTT
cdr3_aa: CASSTPGQMYEAFF

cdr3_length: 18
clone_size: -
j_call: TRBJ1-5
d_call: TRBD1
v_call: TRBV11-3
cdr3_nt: TGTGCCAGCAGTTGCACAGGGGGGGAACCGGGTTCCAATCAGCCCCAGCATTTT
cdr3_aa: CASSCTGGEPGSNQPQHF

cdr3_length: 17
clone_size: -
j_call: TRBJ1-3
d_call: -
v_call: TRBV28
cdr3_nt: TGTGCCAGCAGTTCCGCCGCCGGACAGCCCTCTGGAAACACCATATATTTT
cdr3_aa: CASSSAAGQPSGNTIYF

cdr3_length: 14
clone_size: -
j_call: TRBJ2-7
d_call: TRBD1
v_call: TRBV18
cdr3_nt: TGTGCCAGCTCATCGCGACAGGGCCGCTACGAGCAGTACTTC
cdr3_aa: CASSSRQGRYEQYF

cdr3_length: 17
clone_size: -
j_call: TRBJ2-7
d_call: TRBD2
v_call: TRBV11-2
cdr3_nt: TGTGCCAGCAGCTTAGATTCACTAGCGGGGGCATCCTACGAGCAGTACTTC
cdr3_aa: CASSLDSLAGASYEQYF

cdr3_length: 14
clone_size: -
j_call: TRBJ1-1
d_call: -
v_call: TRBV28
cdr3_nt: TGTGCCAGCAGTTTCGAGATACGGAACACTGAAGCTTTCTTT
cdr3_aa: CASSFEIRNTEAFF

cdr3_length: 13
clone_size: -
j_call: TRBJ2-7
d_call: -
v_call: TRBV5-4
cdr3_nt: TGTGCCAGCAGCTTCGGGGTTAACTACGAGCAGTACTTC
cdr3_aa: CASSFGVNYEQYF

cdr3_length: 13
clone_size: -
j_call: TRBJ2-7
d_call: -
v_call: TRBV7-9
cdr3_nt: TGTGCCAGCAGCTTAGACAGGGTGGCCGAGCAGTACTTC
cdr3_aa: CASSLDRVAEQYF

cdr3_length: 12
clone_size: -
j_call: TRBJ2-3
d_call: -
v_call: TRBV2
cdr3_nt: TGTGCCAGCAGTGAAGCCGGGGATACGCAGTATTTT
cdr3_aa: CASSEAGDTQYF

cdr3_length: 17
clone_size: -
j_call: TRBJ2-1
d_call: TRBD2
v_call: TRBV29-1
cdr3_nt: TGCAGCGTTCATGGGACTAGCGGGGACAGCTCCTACAATGAGCAGTTCTTC
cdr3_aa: CSVHGTSGDSSYNEQFF

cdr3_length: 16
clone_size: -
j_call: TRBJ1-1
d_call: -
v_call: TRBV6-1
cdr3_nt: TGTGCCAGCAGTGAAATCCCGGGTAGGAGAGACACTGAAGCTTTCTTT
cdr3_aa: CASSEIPGRRDTEAFF

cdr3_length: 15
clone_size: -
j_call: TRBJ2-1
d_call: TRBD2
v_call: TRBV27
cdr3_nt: TGTGCCAGCAGAACTAGCGGGAGGCTCTACAATGAGCAGTTCTTC
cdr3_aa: CASRTSGRLYNEQFF

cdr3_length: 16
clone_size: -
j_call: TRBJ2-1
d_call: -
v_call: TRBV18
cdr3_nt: TGTGCCAGCTCACCTGAAACAACTCGCTCCTACAATGAGCAGTTCTTC
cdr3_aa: CASSPETTRSYNEQFF

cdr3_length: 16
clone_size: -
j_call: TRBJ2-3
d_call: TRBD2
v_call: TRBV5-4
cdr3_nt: TGTGCCAGCAGCGACCCGACTAGCGGGAGCCCAGATACGCAGTATTTT
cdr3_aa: CASSDPTSGSPDTQYF

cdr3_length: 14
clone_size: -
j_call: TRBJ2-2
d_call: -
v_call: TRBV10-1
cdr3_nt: TGCGCCAGCAGTCGGGACTTGAACACCGGGGAGCTGTTTTTT
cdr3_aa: CASSRDLNTGELFF

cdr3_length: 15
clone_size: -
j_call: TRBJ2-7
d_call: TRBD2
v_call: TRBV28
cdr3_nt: TGTGCCAGCAGCACCCCCAGCGGGAGCTCCTACGAGCAGTACTTC
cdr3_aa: CASSTPSGSSYEQYF

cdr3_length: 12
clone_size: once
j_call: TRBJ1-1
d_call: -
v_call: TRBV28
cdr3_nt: TGTGCCAGCAGCCCACCGACAGGTGAAGCTTTCTTT
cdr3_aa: CASSPPTGEAFF

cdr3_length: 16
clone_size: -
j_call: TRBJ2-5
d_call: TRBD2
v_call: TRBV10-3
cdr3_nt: TGTGCCATCAGTGAGTCCCGGCTAGCGGGTGGAGAGACCCAGTACTTC
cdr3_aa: CAISESRLAGGETQYF

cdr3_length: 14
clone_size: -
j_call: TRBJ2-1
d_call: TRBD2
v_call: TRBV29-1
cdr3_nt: TGCAGCGCCTACCGGGTAGCGGGGGGTCCTGAGCAGTTCTTC
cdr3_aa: CSAYRVAGGPEQFF

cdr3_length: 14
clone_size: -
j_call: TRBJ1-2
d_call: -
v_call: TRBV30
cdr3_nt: TGTGCCTGGAGTCTTTCGAACAGGGCTGTCGGCTACACCTTC
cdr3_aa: CAWSLSNRAVGYTF

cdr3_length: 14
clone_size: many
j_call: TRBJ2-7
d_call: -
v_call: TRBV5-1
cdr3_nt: TGCGCCAGCAGCTTGTTCGGGGAGGCGGGCGAGCAGTACTTC
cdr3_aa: CASSLFGEAGEQYF

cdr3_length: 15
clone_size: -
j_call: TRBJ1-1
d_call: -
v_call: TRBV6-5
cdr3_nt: TGTGCCAGCAGTTACTCGAAGTGGGGGGGCACTGAAGCTTTCTTT
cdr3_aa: CASSYSKWGGTEAFF

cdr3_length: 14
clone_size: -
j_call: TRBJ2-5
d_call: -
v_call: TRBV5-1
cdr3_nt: TGCGCCAGCAGCTTGGGACGGACCCAAGAGACCCAGTACTTC
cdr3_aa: CASSLGRTQETQYF

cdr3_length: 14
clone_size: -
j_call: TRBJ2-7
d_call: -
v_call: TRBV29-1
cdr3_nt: TGCAGCGTTCCGGACCCCTTTAGCTCCTACGAGCAGTACTTC
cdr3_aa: CSVPDPFSSYEQYF

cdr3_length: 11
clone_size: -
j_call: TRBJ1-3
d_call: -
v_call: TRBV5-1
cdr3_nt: TGCGCCAGCAGTTCAGGAAACACCATATATTTT
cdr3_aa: CASSSGNTIYF

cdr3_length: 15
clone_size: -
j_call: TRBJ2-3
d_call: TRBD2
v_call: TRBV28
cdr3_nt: TGTGCCAGCAGTTTAGTCGGGAGGGGCACAGATACGCAGTATTTT
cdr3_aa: CASSLVGRGTDTQYF

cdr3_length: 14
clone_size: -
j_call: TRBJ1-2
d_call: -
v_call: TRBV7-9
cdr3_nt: TGTGCCAGCAGCTTGGCAGGAGCGAGGGGTGGCTACACCTTC
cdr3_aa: CASSLAGARGGYTF